Listed below are T cell receptor beta chains from one sample, sequenced in a study of T cells in tumors after PD-1 blockade. The data were produced by immunoSEQ multiplex PCR, yet TCRdb's version contains in-frame clones alone and is incomplete. The sample has 35,000 or so clones; around 80% are singletons. Sequenced here: PBMCs, sampled before anti-PD-1 treatment. The source is a human donor with basal cell carcinoma. The CDR3 runs from the conserved cysteine through the conserved F or W. A D gene is named only where the DNA matches it firmly. Some rows have no size entry. The others give once, few or many, or a class for an expanded clone.

D gene	J gene	V gene	CDR3 length	clone size	CDR3 DNA	CDR3 protein
TRBD1	TRBJ1-3	TRBV5-6	17	.	TGTGCCAGCAGCTCGATGCTACAGGGGACATATGGAAACACCATATATTTT	CASSSMLQGTYGNTIYF
.	TRBJ1-5	TRBV4-1	16	few	TGCGCCAGCAGCCAACTCCCCCCCGGGGCCGGTCAGCCCCAGCATTTT	CASSQLPPGAGQPQHF
TRBD2	TRBJ2-3	TRBV19	16	.	TGTGCCAGTAGTGACCGACTAGCGGGAGTGGCAGATACGCAGTATTTT	CASSDRLAGVADTQYF
.	TRBJ1-1	TRBV2	11	.	TGTGCCAGCAGTGATTCCACTGAAGCTTTCTTT	CASSDSTEAFF
.	TRBJ1-1	TRBV10-3	13	few	TGTGCCGCCATGGGGGCCGAGAACACTGAAGCTTTCTTT	CAAMGAENTEAFF
TRBD1	TRBJ1-1	TRBV30	11	.	TGTGCCGGCGGGACAGGGACTGAAGCTTTCTTT	CAGGTGTEAFF
.	TRBJ1-2	TRBV5-1	14	.	TGCGCCAGCAGTCCCGCGGGGTTGAACTATGGCTACACCTTC	CASSPAGLNYGYTF
.	TRBJ1-2	TRBV4-3	15	.	TGCGCCAGCAGCCAAGATCCGGGTTCTCCCTATGGCTACACCTTC	CASSQDPGSPYGYTF
TRBD1	TRBJ1-5	TRBV28	15	.	TGTGCCAGCAGTCTCCTACAGGGGAGGAATCAGCCCCAGCATTTT	CASSLLQGRNQPQHF
.	TRBJ2-1	TRBV5-1	13	.	TGCGCCAGCAGCATTTCGCACAGGGAAGAGCAGTTCTTC	CASSISHREEQFF
TRBD2	TRBJ2-5	TRBV6-2/TRBV6-3	12	.	TGTGCCAGCAGCAGTAGCGGGAAGACCCAGTACTTC	CASSSSGKTQYF
.	TRBJ1-2	TRBV7-6	13	.	TGTGCCAGCGGGCGGGCCCCTGGCTATGGCTACACCTTC	CASGRAPGYGYTF
.	TRBJ1-3	TRBV5-4	16	.	TGTGCCAGCAGCTTGGCCCCAGGCCTTGCTGGAAACACCATATATTTT	CASSLAPGLAGNTIYF
.	TRBJ1-5	TRBV7-9	11	.	TGTGCCAGCAGCTTCGGGCAAGCCCAGCATTTT	CASSFGQAQHF
.	TRBJ2-7	TRBV6-5	12	.	TGTGCCAGCAACCTCAGGGGAGGCGAGCAGTACTTC	CASNLRGGEQYF
.	TRBJ2-7	TRBV6-2/TRBV6-3	11	.	TGTGCCAGCAGCCGCTCCTACGAGCAGTACTTC	CASSRSYEQYF
TRBD2	TRBJ2-2	TRBV11-3	17	once	TGTGCCAGCAGCACCCCGGGACTAGCGGGACGCACCGGGGAGCTGTTTTTT	CASSTPGLAGRTGELFF
.	TRBJ1-2	TRBV3-1/TRBV3-2	16	.	TGTGCCAGCAGCCAAGTGTTACCCCGGGGGGCCGGGGGCTACACCTTC	CASSQVLPRGAGGYTF
.	TRBJ1-3	TRBV30	14	.	TGTGCCTGGAGGCACAGGGCCTCTGGAAACACCATATATTTT	CAWRHRASGNTIYF
TRBD2	TRBJ2-3	TRBV7-8	16	.	TGTGCCAGCAGCTCCCTAGCGGGAGGGTCCACAGATACGCAGTATTTT	CASSSLAGGSTDTQYF
TRBD2	TRBJ2-1	TRBV6-5	15	.	TGTGCCAGCAGTTACGCGGGAGTTAAGGGCAATGAGCAGTTCTTC	CASSYAGVKGNEQFF
.	TRBJ1-3	TRBV6-5	14	.	TGTGCCAGCAGTTACGGGCTAACAGGAAACACCATATATTTT	CASSYGLTGNTIYF
.	TRBJ2-7	TRBV4-1	14	.	TGCGCCAGCAGCCCCCGACAGGATTACTACGAGCAGTACTTC	CASSPRQDYYEQYF
.	TRBJ2-7	TRBV2	14	.	TGTGCCAGCAGTGCAGGGATCCGCTCCTACGAGCAGTACTTC	CASSAGIRSYEQYF
.	TRBJ2-2	TRBV9	14	.	TGTGCCAGCAGCGTAGCCGGGACGGGTGGGGAGCTGTTTTTT	CASSVAGTGGELFF
TRBD2	TRBJ2-5	TRBV6-6	13	.	TGTGCCTCCGGGGGGGGCGCGAGGGAGACCCAGTACTTC	CASGGGARETQYF
.	TRBJ2-7	TRBV6-5	15	.	TGTGCCAGCAGTACCCGGGGTCGGTTACCCTACGAGCAGTACTTC	CASSTRGRLPYEQYF
.	TRBJ1-3	TRBV3-1/TRBV3-2	14	.	TGTGCCAGCAGCCAGACTGACTCTGGAAACACCATATATTTT	CASSQTDSGNTIYF
.	TRBJ1-1	TRBV6-2/TRBV6-3	14	.	TGTGCCAGCAGTCGGGGGAGCTCCGCCACTGAAGCTTTCTTT	CASSRGSSATEAFF